This TCR beta chain was sequenced during a study of early T cells in non-severe SARS-CoV-2 infection. Study-wide context: From unsorted whole blood, bulk RNA was sequenced, and the chains remained unpaired.

Per germline, CDR1 DFQATT and CDR2 SNEGSKA (reference sequence). The CDR3 sequence is 15 residues long. V dropped 0 bases and J dropped 7 bases, with 18 bases sitting between them. About this clonotype itself: Antigen specificity is unknown.

Unique molecular identifiers were affixed to single, distinct cDNA molecules. TCRdb fed the 5' RACE reads into MiXCR, producing one record per CDR3 protein. The sample gives over 60,000 distinct CDR3 sequences, roughly 9.1% of which show up once; over 6% is in the top ten. Study-wide results and caveats: Matching against VDJdb likely underestimated virus-specific expansions, favoring anti-spike CD8.

The sequence was obtained from an adult who was a healthcare worker with PCR-confirmed SARS-CoV-2 infection or an uninfected control (not recorded which). V is TRBV20-1 and J is TRBJ1-2, with TRBD1 as a possible D gene (5 bases). Sequenced here: whole blood, sampled at baseline. The DNA of the CDR3 is TGCAGTGCTAGAGAACCGACAGACGCCCCCCGTGGCTACACCTTC. Translating it yields CSAREPTDAPRGYTF.